The 3 T cell receptor beta chains below come from one sample, sequenced in a study of response to subunit inactivated influenza vaccine. TCRdb used MiXCR to reprocess the RT-PCR reads, holding one entry per CDR3 protein. The table lists roughly 630,000 distinct CDR3 sequences, approximately 15% of them singletons. The starting material was PBMCs from blood, obtained around two weeks before vaccination. The receptors here all came from a man aged 50 or older who received an inactivated influenza vaccine.

The chain couples TRBV15 to TRBJ2-3; D is unresolved. Looked up from germline, CDR1 is LNHNV and CDR2 is YYDKDF (reference sequence). With 3 bases removed from V and 5 bases from J, the gap between germline ends came to 24 bases. The CDR3 spans 18 residues. CDR3 sequence: CATSSDQTGVRLLDTQYF. For the CDR3, the DNA is TGTGCCACCAGCAGCGACCAGACTGGTGTACGGCTCCTAGATACGCAGTATTTT.

This clonotype was observed a few times. The chain combines TRBV5-4 with TRBJ2-7; D assignment may be TRBD1 or TRBD2 (5 bases each). Germline-derived CDR1 and CDR2 are SGHNT and YYREEE (reference sequence). The V gene lost 4 bases and the J gene lost 4 bases, with 21 bases spanning the gap. The CDR3 has 16 amino acids. CDR3 DNA: TGTGCCAGCAGCACCGGGACGTCTGGCAGGCAATACGAGCAGTACTTC. Protein: CASSTGTSGRQYEQYF.

This clonotype was recorded at least ten times. The chain has TRBV4-3 and TRBJ2-1, with 9 nucleotides matching TRBD2. Looked up from germline, CDR1 is LGHNA and CDR2 is YSLEER. This CDR3 spans 16 amino acids. Trimming took 0 bases from V and 9 from J; bases not matched to a gene: 9. CDR3 sequence: CASSQDRAGGRREQFF. The CDR3 DNA is TGCGCCAGCAGCCAAGATAGAGCGGGGGGCCGGCGTGAGCAGTTCTTC.